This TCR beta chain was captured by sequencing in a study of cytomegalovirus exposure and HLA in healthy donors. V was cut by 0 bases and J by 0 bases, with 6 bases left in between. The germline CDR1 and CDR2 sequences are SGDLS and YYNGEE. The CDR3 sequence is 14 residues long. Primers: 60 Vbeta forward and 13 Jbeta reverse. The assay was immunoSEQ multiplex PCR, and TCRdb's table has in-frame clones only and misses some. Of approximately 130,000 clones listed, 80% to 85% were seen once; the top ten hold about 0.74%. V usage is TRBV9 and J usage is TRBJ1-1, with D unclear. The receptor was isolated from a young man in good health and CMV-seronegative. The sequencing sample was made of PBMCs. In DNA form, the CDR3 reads TGTGCCAGCAGCGTAGGTAGTATGAACACTGAAGCTTTCTTT. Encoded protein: CASSVGSMNTEAFF. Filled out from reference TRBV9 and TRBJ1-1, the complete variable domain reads DSGVTQTPKHLITATGQRVTLRCSPRSGDLSVYWYQQSLDQGLQFLIQYYNGEERAKGNILERFSAQQFPDLHSELNLSSLELGDSALYFCASSVGSMNTEAFFGQGTRLTVV.